Listed below are T cell receptor beta chains from one sample, sequenced in a study of cytomegalovirus exposure and HLA in healthy donors. Generated by immunoSEQ multiplex PCR, the TCRdb table keeps only in-frame clones and is missing some. The sample has about 110,000 clones; about 70% are singletons. Material: PBMCs. All receptors come from a boy aged 5-17 years in good health and CMV-seronegative. Both conserved end residues are part of each CDR3. The D gene is left open where the match is weak. A row's size may be missing; if present it is once, few, many or a size class.

D,J,size,V,DNA,CDR3
-,TRBJ1-2,-,TRBV6-5,TGTGCCAGCAGTTACTCGAGGGGGGGGGCGGATGGCTACACCTTC,CASSYSRGGADGYTF
-,TRBJ1-1,-,TRBV5-6,TGTGCCAGCAGCCCAAGTTGGGGACAAATGAACACTGAAGCTTTCTTT,CASSPSWGQMNTEAFF
TRBD1,TRBJ1-2,-,TRBV30,TGTGCCTGGAGTCCCCAGGGGACAGGGGGCAACTATGGCTACACCTTC,CAWSPQGTGGNYGYTF
TRBD2,TRBJ2-3,-,TRBV4-2,TGTGCCAGCAGCCAAGAGGTAGCGGGAGGGATAAAAAGCACAGATACGCAGTATTTT,CASSQEVAGGIKSTDTQYF
-,TRBJ2-7,-,TRBV6-6,TGTGCCAGCAGTTACTCCGGCTCCTACGAGCAGTACTTC,CASSYSGSYEQYF
-,TRBJ2-5,-,TRBV28,TGTGCCAGCAGTCCTAGTGGTAGCGAGACCCAGTACTTC,CASSPSGSETQYF
TRBD1,TRBJ1-6,-,TRBV9,TGTGCCAGCAGCGGCCGGGACAGGGTCTCCTATAATTCACCCCTCCACTTT,CASSGRDRVSYNSPLHF
TRBD1,TRBJ1-5,-,TRBV28,TGTGCCAGCAGTACAGGACAGGGAGTGGATCAGCCCCAGCATTTT,CASSTGQGVDQPQHF
TRBD2,TRBJ2-7,-,TRBV6-1,TGTGCCAGCAGTGAAGGAAGAGGGGTAGCGGGAGATTTGTACGAGCAGTACTTC,CASSEGRGVAGDLYEQYF
TRBD1,TRBJ2-7,once,TRBV6-1,TGTGCCAGCATGTACTCACAGGGGACCTACGAGCAGTACTTC,CASMYSQGTYEQYF
-,TRBJ2-7,-,TRBV28,TGTGCCAGCAGTTTAATCCCAGTCAACTACGAGCAGTACTTC,CASSLIPVNYEQYF
-,TRBJ1-2,-,TRBV5-6,TGTGCCAGCGGGACTGGGCCGTTTGGGCAGAACTTTAACTATGGCTACACCTTC,CASGTGPFGQNFNYGYTF
TRBD1,TRBJ1-1,-,TRBV11-3,TGTGCCAGCAGCCCCCGGGACAGCGAAACTGAAGCTTTCTTT,CASSPRDSETEAFF
-,TRBJ2-7,-,TRBV5-4,TGTGCCAGCAGCTCCCCTGCCGGGTCCTACGAGCAGTACTTC,CASSSPAGSYEQYF
TRBD1,TRBJ1-1,-,TRBV7-9,TGTGCCAGCAGCTTAGCGGCTACAGGGGGGTCAGCTTTCTTT,CASSLAATGGSAFF
TRBD1,TRBJ2-1,-,TRBV10-3,TGTGCCATCAGTCAGGGACAGGGCTACAATGAGCAGTTCTTC,CAISQGQGYNEQFF
TRBD1,TRBJ2-3,once,TRBV9,TGTGCCAGCAGCGCGGACAGGAGCACAGATACGCAGTATTTT,CASSADRSTDTQYF
TRBD2,TRBJ2-3,-,TRBV19,TGTGCCAGTAGTAACCCATTAGCGGGGGGCACAGATACGCAGTATTTT,CASSNPLAGGTDTQYF
TRBD1,TRBJ1-1,few,TRBV18,TGTGCCAGCTCACAGGGACAGGTGAACACTGAAGCTTTCTTT,CASSQGQVNTEAFF
TRBD2,TRBJ2-7,-,TRBV10-2,TGCGCCAGCAGTGAAGGAGTAGCGGGGATCTACGAGCAGTACTTC,CASSEGVAGIYEQYF
-,TRBJ2-1,-,TRBV5-1,TGCGCCAGCAGCTTGGAACTAGCCCTCAATGAGCAGTTCTTC,CASSLELALNEQFF
-,TRBJ1-5,-,TRBV27,TGTGCCAGCAGTGAGGCAGACGAGAATCAGCCCCAGCATTTT,CASSEADENQPQHF
-,TRBJ2-3,-,TRBV6-5,TGTGCCAGCAGTTACTCGCTGGGGGGTACGCAGTATTTT,CASSYSLGGTQYF
TRBD1,TRBJ1-2,-,TRBV15,TGTGCCACCAGCATAGAACTGGGACAGGGCTATGGCTACACCTTC,CATSIELGQGYGYTF
-,TRBJ2-7,-,TRBV5-6,TGTGCCAGCAGCTTGGCAGGGGGGACCTACGAGCAGTACTTC,CASSLAGGTYEQYF
TRBD1,TRBJ1-6,-,TRBV25-1,TGTGCCAGCAGTCCGTCCCGGGACAGGCCTAATTCACCCCTCCACTTT,CASSPSRDRPNSPLHF
-,TRBJ1-3,-,TRBV7-2,TGTGCCAGCAGCCTGGAACTAGGGTCTGGAAACACCATATATTTT,CASSLELGSGNTIYF
TRBD1,TRBJ2-7,few,TRBV30,TGTGCCTGGAGGGACAGGGGTTCCTACGAGCAGTACTTC,CAWRDRGSYEQYF
TRBD1,TRBJ2-3,-,TRBV29-1,TGCAGCGTTGCTACAGGGGGTACGCAGTATTTT,CSVATGGTQYF
-,TRBJ2-5,-,TRBV9,TGTGCCAGCAGCGTAGAGGGACTCCAAGAGACCCAGTACTTC,CASSVEGLQETQYF
TRBD2,TRBJ2-1,-,TRBV27,TGTGCCAGCAGTCGGACTAGCGGTTCCGGCAATGAGCAGTTCTTC,CASSRTSGSGNEQFF
-,TRBJ1-5,-,TRBV30,TGTGCCTGGAGTGTAGGCAGCCCCGCGGGGCCCCAGCATTTT,CAWSVGSPAGPQHF
-,TRBJ1-4,-,TRBV4-1,TGCGCCAGCAGCCAACGGGACGACGGGGGAGAAAAACTGTTTTTT,CASSQRDDGGEKLFF
-,TRBJ1-5,-,TRBV27,TGTGCCAGCAGTTTAGTAGGGGCCTCAGTGGATCAGCCCCAGCATTTT,CASSLVGASVDQPQHF
-,TRBJ2-7,-,TRBV5-1,TGCGCCAGCAGCTTCTCAGGGTTTCCCTACGAGCAGTACTTC,CASSFSGFPYEQYF
-,TRBJ2-5,-,TRBV7-3,TGTGCCAGCAGCTTGGGACTTAAAGAGACCCAGTACTTC,CASSLGLKETQYF
TRBD1,TRBJ1-1,-,TRBV11-3,TGTGCCAGCAGCTATACAGGGGGCTCGAACACTGAAGCTTTCTTT,CASSYTGGSNTEAFF
TRBD2,TRBJ2-2,-,TRBV28,TGTGCCAGCATCCACGGGACTAGCGGGACCGGGGAGCTGTTTTTT,CASIHGTSGTGELFF
-,TRBJ1-5,once,TRBV6-5,TGTGCCAGCAGTTTCCGGGGGGCCGGCAATCAGCCCCAGCATTTT,CASSFRGAGNQPQHF
-,TRBJ1-6,-,TRBV4-3,TGCGCCAGCAGCCAAAGCCCACCTTCCGGGAGCTCCTATAATTCACCCCTCCACTTT,CASSQSPPSGSSYNSPLHF